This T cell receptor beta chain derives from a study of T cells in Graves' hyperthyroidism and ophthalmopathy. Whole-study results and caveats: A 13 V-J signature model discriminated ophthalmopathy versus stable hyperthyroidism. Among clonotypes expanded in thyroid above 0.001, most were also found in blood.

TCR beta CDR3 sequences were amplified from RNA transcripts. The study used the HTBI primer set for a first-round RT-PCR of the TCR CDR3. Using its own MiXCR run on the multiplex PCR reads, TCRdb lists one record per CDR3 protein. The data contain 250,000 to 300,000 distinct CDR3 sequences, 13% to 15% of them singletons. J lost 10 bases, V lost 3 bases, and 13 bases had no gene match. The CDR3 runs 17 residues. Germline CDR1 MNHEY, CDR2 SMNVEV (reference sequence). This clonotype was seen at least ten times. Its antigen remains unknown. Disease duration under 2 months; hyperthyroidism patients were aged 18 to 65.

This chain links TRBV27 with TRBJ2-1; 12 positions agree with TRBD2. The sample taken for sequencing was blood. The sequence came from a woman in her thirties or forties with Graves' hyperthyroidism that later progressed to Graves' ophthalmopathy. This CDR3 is CASSFSFRTSGIREQFF. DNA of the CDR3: TGTGCCAGCAGTTTCTCTTTTCGGACTAGCGGGATTCGAGAGCAGTTCTTC.